Sequencing of this T cell receptor beta chain was carried out in a study of blood T cells in healthy people across ages. A J-beta primer mix and a sample-barcoded 5' primer were used in a second PCR of about 7 to 12 cycles. MiXCR, run by TCRdb on the 5' RACE reads, gives a single entry per CDR3 protein. Among about 1,000,000 distinct CDR3 sequences listed, under 55% were seen once. This sequence was found in a woman in her fifties or sixties in good health. Material for sequencing was blood.

The CDR3 DNA reads as TGTGCCAGCAGAGACGTCGGGACAGGGTTTGCAGATACGCAGTATTTT. The encoded protein is CASRDVGTGFADTQYF. V is TRBV27 and J is TRBJ2-3, with 9 nucleotides matching TRBD1. V gave up 6 bases and J gave up 4 bases; unmatched junction bases: 11. Germline CDR1 reads MNHEY; CDR2 reads SMNVEV (reference sequence). The CDR3 covers 16 residues.